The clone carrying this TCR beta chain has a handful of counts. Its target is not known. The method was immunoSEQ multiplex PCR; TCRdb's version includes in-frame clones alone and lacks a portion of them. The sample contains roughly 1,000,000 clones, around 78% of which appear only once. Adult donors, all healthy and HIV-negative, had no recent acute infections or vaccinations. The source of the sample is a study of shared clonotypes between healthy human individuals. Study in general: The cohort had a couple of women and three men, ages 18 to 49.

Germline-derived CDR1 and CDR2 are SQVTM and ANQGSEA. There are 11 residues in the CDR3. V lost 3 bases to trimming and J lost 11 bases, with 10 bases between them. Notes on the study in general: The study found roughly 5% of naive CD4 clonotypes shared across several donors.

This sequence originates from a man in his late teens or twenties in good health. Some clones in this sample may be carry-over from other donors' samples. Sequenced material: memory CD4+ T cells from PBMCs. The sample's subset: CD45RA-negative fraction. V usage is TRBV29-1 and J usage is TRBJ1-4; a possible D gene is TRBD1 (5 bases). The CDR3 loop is CSVDFGDKLFF. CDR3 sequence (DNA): TGCAGCGTTGATTTCGGGGACAAACTGTTTTTT.